The 5 T cell receptor beta chains below all came from one sample that was sequenced in a study of T cell clonality in common variable immunodeficiency. Sequencing used immunoSEQ multiplex PCR; TCRdb keeps in-frame clones, though not all of them. This sample includes about 39,000 clones with no singletons; its ten biggest clones take up over 1.1%. The sequencing input was peripheral blood mononuclear cells. The receptors stem from a person aged 18-70 years in good health.

This clone was detected many times. Incomplete CDR3 DNA: TGTGCCAGCAGTCCAACAGGGTCTGGGGCCAACGTC. This sequence encodes CASSPTGSGANV. The entire CDR3 reads CASSPTGSGANVLTF. The chain is built from TRBV28 and TRBJ2-6; D may be TRBD1 (6 bases). Read data end 3 residues before the CDR3 end; the end is taken from the germline J gene. The CDR3 loop spans 15 amino acids. The germline gives CDR1 MDHEN, CDR2 SYDVKM. V lost 5 bases and J lost 1, with 9 bases in between.

At least ten counts were recorded for this clone. The CDR3 is cut off 3 residues early in the read; its end comes from the germline J gene. The V call is TRBV6-1, the J call TRBJ2-7; no clear D gene. CDR3 length: 11 amino acids. The V end lost 4 bases, the J end lost 3 bases, and 4 bases lay between the germline ends. Per the germline V gene, CDR1 is MNHNS and CDR2 is SASEGT. CDR3 bases read: TGTGCCAGCAGTGCCATCTACGAG. It codes for CASSAIYE. The entire CDR3 sequence reads CASSAIYEQYF.

This clone turned up a few times. The CDR3 is cut off 3 residues early in the read; its end comes from the germline J gene. This chain links TRBV30 with TRBJ1-4; possible D gene TRBD1, 5 bases. Per the germline V gene, CDR1 is GTSNPN and CDR2 is SVGIG (reference sequence). The CDR3 length is 14 residues. The CDR3 loop reads CAWTAFSGANVLFF. The CDR3 DNA, read in part, is TGTGCCTGGACGGCCTTCTCTGGGGCCAACGTA.

Many counts were recorded for this clone. The read terminates 3 residues before the CDR3 end, so the remaining end is supplied by the germline J gene. V is TRBV20-1 and J is TRBJ1-2, with D perhaps matching TRBD1 (6 bases). Trimming left V 6 bases short and J 1 base short, with 15 bases between. Germline CDR1 and CDR2: DFQATT and SNEGSKA (reference sequence). This CDR3 comprises 14 residues. The CDR3 is CSAPSGTNNYGYTF. CDR3 bases read: TGCAGTGCCCCCTCCGGGACAAATAACTATGGC.

At least ten counts were recorded for this clone. From the germline J gene comes the end of the CDR3, since the read stops 3 residues before it. The chain joins TRBV6-1 to TRBJ2-2; D remains ambiguous. This CDR3 contains 15 residues. Germline lookup yields CDR1 MNHNS and CDR2 SASEGT. Trimming removed 0 bases at V and 4 bases at J, with 9 bases between. The CDR3 reads CASSEAAEITGELFF. Incomplete CDR3 DNA: TGTGCCAGCAGTGAAGCCGCAGAGATCACCGGGGAG.